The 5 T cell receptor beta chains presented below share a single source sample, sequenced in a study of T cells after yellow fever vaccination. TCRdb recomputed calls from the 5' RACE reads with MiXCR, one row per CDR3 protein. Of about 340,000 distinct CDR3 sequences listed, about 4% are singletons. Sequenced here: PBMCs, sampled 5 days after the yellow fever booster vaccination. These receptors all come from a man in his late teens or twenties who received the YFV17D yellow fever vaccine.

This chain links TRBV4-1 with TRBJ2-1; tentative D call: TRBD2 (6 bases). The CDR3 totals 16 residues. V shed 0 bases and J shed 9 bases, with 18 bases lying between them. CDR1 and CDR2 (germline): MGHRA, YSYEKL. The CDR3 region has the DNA TGCGCCAGCAGCCAAGAGGGGTCTCGACTAGTAAGTGAGCAGTTCTTC. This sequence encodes CASSQEGSRLVSEQFF.

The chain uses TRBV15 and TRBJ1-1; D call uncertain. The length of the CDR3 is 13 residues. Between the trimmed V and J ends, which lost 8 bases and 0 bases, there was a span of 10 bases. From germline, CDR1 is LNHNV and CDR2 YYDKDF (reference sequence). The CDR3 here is CATGGQMNTEAFF. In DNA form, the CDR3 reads TGTGCCACCGGAGGGCAGATGAACACTGAAGCTTTCTTT. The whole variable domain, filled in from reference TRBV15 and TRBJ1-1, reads DAMVIQNPRYQVTQFGKPVTLSCSQTLNHNVMYWYQQKSSQAPKLLFHYYDKDFNNEADTPDNFQSRRPNTSFCFLDIRSPGLGDTAMYLCATGGQMNTEAFFGQGTRLTVV.

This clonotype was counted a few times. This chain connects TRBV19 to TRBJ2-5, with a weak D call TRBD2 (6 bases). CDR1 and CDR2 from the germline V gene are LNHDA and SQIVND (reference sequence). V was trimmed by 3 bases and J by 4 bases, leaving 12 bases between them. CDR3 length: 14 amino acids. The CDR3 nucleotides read TGTGCCAGTAGTATTAGGGACGGGGGAGAGACCCAGTACTTC. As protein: CASSIRDGGETQYF.

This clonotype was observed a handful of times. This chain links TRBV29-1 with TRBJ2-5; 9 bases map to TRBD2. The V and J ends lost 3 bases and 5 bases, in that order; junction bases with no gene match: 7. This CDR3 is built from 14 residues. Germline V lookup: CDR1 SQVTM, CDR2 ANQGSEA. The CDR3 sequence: CSVDPSGTLETQYF. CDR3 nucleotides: TGCAGCGTTGATCCTAGCGGGACCCTGGAGACCCAGTACTTC.

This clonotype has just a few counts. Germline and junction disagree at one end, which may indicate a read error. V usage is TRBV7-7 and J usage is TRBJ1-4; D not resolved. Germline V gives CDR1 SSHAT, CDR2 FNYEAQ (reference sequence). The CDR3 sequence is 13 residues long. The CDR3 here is CASSYNIDEKLFF. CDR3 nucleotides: TGTGCTAGCAGCTATAACATCGATGAAAAACTGTTTTTT.